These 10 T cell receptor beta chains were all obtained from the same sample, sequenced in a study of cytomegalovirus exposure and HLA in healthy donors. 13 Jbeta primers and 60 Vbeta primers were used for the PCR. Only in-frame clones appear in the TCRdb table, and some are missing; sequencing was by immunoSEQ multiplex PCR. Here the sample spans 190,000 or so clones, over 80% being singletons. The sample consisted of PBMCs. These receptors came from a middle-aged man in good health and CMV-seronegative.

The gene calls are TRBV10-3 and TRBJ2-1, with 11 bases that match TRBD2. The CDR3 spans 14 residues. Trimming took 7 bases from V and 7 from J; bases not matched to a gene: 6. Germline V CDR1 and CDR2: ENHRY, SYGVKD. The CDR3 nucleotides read TGTGCCATCAACACCGGGACTAGCGGTAATGAGCAGTTCTTC. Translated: CAINTGTSGNEQFF.

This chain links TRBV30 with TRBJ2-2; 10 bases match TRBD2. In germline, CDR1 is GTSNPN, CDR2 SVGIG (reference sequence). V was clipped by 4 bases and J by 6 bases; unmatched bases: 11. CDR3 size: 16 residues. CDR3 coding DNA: TGTGCCTGGACCGCCGGCCTAGCGGGAGTAGCCGGGGAGCTGTTTTTT. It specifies CAWTAGLAGVAGELFF. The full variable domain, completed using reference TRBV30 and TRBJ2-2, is SQTIHQWPATLVQPVGSPLSLECTVEGTSNPNLYWYRQAAGRGLQLLFYSVGIGQISSEVPQNLSASRPQDRQFILSSKKLLLSDSGFYLCAWTAGLAGVAGELFFGEGSRLTVL.

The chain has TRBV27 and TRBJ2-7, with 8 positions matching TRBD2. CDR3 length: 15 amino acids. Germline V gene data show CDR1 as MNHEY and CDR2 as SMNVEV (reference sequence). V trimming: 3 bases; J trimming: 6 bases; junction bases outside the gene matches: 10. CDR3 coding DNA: TGTGCCAGCAGTTTTGTAAGCGGGAGTTTGGCCGAGCAGTACTTC. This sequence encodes CASSFVSGSLAEQYF.

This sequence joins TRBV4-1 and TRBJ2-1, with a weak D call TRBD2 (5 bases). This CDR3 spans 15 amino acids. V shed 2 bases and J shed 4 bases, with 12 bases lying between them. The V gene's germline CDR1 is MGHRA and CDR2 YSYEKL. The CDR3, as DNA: TGCGCCAGCAGCCAATCGATGGGAGCTTACAATGAGCAGTTCTTC. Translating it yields CASSQSMGAYNEQFF.

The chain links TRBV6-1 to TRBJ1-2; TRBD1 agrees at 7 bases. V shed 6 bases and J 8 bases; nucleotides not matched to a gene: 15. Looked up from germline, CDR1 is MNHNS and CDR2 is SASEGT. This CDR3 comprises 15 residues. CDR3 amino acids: CASRERGQGLGGYTF. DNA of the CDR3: TGTGCCAGCAGAGAGAGGGGGCAGGGCTTAGGGGGCTACACCTTC.

In DNA, the CDR3 is TGTGCCAGCAGCCCCATGTTGTCCGCTAGGACCGGGGAGCTGTTTTTT. Translation: CASSPMLSARTGELFF. This rearrangement joins TRBV7-3 to TRBJ2-2; unclear D gene. This CDR3 comprises 16 residues. V lost 5 bases, J lost 5 bases, and 18 bases lay in between. CDR1 is SGHTA, CDR2 FQGTGA, per germline.

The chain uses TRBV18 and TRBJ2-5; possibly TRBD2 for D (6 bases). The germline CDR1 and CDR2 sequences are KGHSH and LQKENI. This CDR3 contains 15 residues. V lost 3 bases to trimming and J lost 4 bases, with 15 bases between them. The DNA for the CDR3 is TGTGCCAGCTCACCGTGGGGACTCCGGGGAGAGACCCAGTACTTC. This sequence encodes CASSPWGLRGETQYF.

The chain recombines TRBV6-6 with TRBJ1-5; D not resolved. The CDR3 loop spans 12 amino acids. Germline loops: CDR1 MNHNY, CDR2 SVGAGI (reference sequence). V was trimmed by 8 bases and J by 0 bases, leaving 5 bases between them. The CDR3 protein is CASRDSNQPQHF. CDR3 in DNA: TGTGCCAGCCGAGATAGCAATCAGCCCCAGCATTTT.

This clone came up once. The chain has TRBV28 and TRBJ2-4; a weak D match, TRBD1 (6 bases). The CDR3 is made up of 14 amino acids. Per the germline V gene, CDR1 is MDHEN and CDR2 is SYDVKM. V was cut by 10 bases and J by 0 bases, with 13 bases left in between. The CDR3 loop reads CATRQDLAKNIQYF. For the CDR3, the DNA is TGTGCCACCCGACAGGATTTAGCCAAAAACATTCAGTACTTC.

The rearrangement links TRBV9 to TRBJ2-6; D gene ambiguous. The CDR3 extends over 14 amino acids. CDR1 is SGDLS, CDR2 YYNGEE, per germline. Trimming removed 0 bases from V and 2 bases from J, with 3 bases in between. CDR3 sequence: CASSVAAGANVLTF. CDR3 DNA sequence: TGTGCCAGCAGCGTAGCGGCTGGGGCCAACGTCCTGACTTTC.